A single count supports the clone carrying this TCR beta chain. The entry originates in a study of radiotherapy plus CTLA-4 blockade in lung cancer. The CDR3 consists of 13 residues. Trimming took 5 bases from V and 2 from J; bases not matched to a gene: 6. Germline assignment: CDR1 GTSNPN and CDR2 SVGIG (reference sequence). Data came from immunoSEQ multiplex PCR; TCRdb stores just in-frame clones and leaves some out. The table shows about 110,000 clones, with over 65% occurring only once. This sample comprised peripheral blood, obtained from a patient treated with radiotherapy plus ipilimumab. The V gene is TRBV30, the J gene TRBJ2-7; 7 bases fit TRBD1. The clonotype originates from a human donor with non-small cell lung cancer that progressed on radiotherapy plus ipilimumab. Some clones in this sample may be carry-over from other donors' samples. CDR3: CAWGLTGAYEQYF. DNA of the CDR3: TGTGCCTGGGGACTTACAGGGGCCTACGAGCAGTACTTC.